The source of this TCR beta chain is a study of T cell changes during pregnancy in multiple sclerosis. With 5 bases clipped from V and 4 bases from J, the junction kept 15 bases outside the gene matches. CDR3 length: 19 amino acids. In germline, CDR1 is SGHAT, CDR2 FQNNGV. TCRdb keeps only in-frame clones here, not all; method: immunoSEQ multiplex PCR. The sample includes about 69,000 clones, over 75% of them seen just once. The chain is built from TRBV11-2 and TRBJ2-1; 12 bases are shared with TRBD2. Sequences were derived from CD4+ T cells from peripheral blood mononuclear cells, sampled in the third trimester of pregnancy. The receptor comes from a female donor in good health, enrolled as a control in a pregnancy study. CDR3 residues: CASSPWRLAGGDFYNEQFF. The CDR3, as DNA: TGTGCCAGCAGCCCGTGGAGGCTAGCGGGGGGGGACTTTTACAATGAGCAGTTCTTC.